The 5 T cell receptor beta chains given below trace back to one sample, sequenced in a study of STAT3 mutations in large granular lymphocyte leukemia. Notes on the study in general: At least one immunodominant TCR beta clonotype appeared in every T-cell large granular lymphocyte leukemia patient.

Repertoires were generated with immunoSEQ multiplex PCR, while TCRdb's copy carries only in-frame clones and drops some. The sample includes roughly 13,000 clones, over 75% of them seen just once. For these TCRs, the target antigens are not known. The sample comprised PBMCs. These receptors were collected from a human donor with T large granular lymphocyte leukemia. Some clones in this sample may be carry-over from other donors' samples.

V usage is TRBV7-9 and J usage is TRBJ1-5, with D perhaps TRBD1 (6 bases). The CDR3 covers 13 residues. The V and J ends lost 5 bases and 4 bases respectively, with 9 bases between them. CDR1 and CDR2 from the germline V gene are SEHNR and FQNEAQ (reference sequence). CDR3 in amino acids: CASSPGANQPQHF. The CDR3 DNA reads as TGTGCCAGCAGCCCAGGGGCGAATCAGCCCCAGCATTTT.

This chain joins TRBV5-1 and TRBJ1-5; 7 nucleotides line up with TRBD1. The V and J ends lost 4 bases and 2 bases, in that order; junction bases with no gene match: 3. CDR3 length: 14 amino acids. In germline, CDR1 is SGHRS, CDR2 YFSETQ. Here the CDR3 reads CASSEGQGNQPQHF. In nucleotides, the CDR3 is TGCGCCAGCAGCGAAGGACAGGGCAATCAGCCCCAGCATTTT.

CDR3 coding DNA: TGTGCCAGCAGCTTACAGACGACCATCCTGTTTTTT. Amino acids: CASSLQTTILFF. V gene TRBV5-6 combines with J gene TRBJ1-4; D gene unclear. In germline, CDR1 is SGHDT, CDR2 YYEEEE. This CDR3 is built from 12 residues. V shed 2 bases and J shed 14 bases, with 13 bases lying between them.

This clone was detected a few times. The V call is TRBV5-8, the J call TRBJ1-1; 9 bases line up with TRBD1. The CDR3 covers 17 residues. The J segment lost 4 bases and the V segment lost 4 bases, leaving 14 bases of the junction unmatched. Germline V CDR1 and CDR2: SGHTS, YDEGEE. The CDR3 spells CASSRRQGEGWGTEAFF. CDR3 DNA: TGTGCCAGCAGCAGGAGACAGGGGGAAGGTTGGGGCACTGAAGCTTTCTTT.

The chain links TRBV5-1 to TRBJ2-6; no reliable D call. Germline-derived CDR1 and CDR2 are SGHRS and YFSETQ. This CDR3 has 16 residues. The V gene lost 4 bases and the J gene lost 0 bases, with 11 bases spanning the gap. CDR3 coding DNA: TGCGCCAGCAGCGACGGGTCCTACTCTGGGGCCAACGTCCTGACTTTC. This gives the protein CASSDGSYSGANVLTF.